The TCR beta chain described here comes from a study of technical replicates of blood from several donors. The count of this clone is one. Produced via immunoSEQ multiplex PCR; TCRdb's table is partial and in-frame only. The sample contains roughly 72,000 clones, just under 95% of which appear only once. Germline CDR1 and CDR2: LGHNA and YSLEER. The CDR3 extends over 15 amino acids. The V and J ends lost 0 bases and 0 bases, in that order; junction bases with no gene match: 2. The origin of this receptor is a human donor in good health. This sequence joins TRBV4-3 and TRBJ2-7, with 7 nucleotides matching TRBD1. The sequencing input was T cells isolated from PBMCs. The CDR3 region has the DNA TGCGCCAGCAGCCAAGACCGGGACAGCTCCTACGAGCAGTACTTC. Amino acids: CASSQDRDSSYEQYF.